Listed here are 24 T cell receptor beta chains from one sample, sequenced in a study of T cell responses to AZD1222 COVID-19 vaccine. The protocol was immunoSEQ multiplex PCR, while the TCRdb copy is restricted to in-frame clones and leaves out a portion. The table shows about 120,000 clones, with 70% to 90% occurring only once. The sequenced sample was peripheral blood, obtained on day 0 of MenACWY control vaccination. The source of these receptors is an adult in good health.

This clone was detected only a few times. This rearrangement joins TRBV6-6 to TRBJ1-3, with a weak D call TRBD1 (5 bases). Trimming removed 4 bases at V and 1 base at J, with 11 bases between. The CDR3 runs to 15 residues. Germline-derived CDR1 and CDR2 are MNHNY and SVGAGI (reference sequence). The CDR3 protein is CASSLGRQSGNTIYF. DNA for the CDR3: TGTGCCAGCAGTTTGGGCAGACAGTCTGGAAACACCATATATTTT.

This chain uses TRBV28 with TRBJ1-4, with TRBD1 matching 11 bases. This CDR3 spans 15 amino acids. J gave up 12 bases and V 4 bases, and 10 bases lay outside the gene matches. The V gene's germline CDR1 is MDHEN and CDR2 SYDVKM. CDR3 amino acids: CASSSPGQGELELFF. CDR3 nucleotide sequence: TGTGCCAGCAGTTCTCCGGGACAGGGGGAGTTGGAACTGTTTTTT.

V gene TRBV4-3 combines with J gene TRBJ2-2; D is perhaps TRBD2 (5 bases). The V gene's germline CDR1 is LGHNA and CDR2 YSLEER. The CDR3 is made up of 14 amino acids. The germline V and J ends were trimmed by 4 bases and 3 bases, with 9 bases remaining between them. The CDR3 spells CASSPGLHTGELFF. The CDR3 nucleotides read TGCGCCAGCAGCCCTGGACTTCACACCGGGGAGCTGTTTTTT.

This clone has just a few counts. V and J are TRBV2 and TRBJ2-2; the D gene is possibly TRBD2 (6 bases). Per the germline V gene, CDR1 is SNHLY and CDR2 is FYNNEI. Trimming cost V 2 bases and J 5 bases, with 12 bases left between them. The length of the CDR3 is 15 residues. CDR3 amino acids: CASSEFFAGTGELFF. Here the CDR3 DNA reads TGTGCCAGCAGTGAATTCTTCGCGGGGACCGGGGAGCTGTTTTTT.

The chain combines TRBV7-2 with TRBJ2-1; TRBD1 matches 10 bases. The CDR3 totals 15 residues. The germline V gene has CDR1 SGHTA and CDR2 FQGNSA. Trimming at V came to 6 bases and at J to 4 bases, leaving 6 bases not matched to a gene. CDR3 loop: CASRSGTGDYNEQFF. The CDR3 DNA reads as TGTGCCAGCAGGTCCGGGACAGGGGATTACAATGAGCAGTTCTTC.

The V call is TRBV19, the J call TRBJ1-2; D might be TRBD1 (6 bases). V lost 7 bases to trimming and J lost 7 bases, with 13 bases between them. This CDR3 region has 12 residues. CDR1 LNHDA and CDR2 SQIVND come from the germline V gene (reference sequence). The chain's CDR3 is CASNGGRGGYTF. CDR3 DNA sequence: TGTGCCAGTAACGGGGGGCGTGGTGGCTACACCTTC. Full variable domain (remainder filled in from reference TRBV19 and TRBJ1-2): DGGITQSPKYLFRKEGQNVTLSCEQNLNHDAMYWYRQDPGQGLRLIYYSQIVNDFQKGDIAEGYSVSREKKESFPLTVTSAQKNPTAFYLCASNGGRGGYTFGSGTRLTVV.

The chain carries TRBV6-5 and TRBJ1-6; TRBD1 is a possible D gene (6 bases). V gave up 4 bases and J gave up 10 bases, with 17 bases separating them. Germline loops: CDR1 MNHEY, CDR2 SVGAGI. This CDR3 has 15 residues. The CDR3 sequence is CASSSSLGGGSPLHF. CDR3 coding DNA: TGTGCCAGCAGTTCCTCACTAGGGGGGGGGTCACCCCTCCACTTT.

This chain joins TRBV11-2 and TRBJ2-7; 7 bases map to TRBD1. The germline gives CDR1 SGHAT, CDR2 FQNNGV. Losses at the gene ends were 4 bases for V and 0 bases for J; bases not matched to a gene: 0. The CDR3 is 13 residues long. The CDR3 region has the DNA TGTGCCAGCAGCTGGGACAGCTCCTACGAGCAGTACTTC. Its translation: CASSWDSSYEQYF.

The chain uses TRBV3-1 (or the pseudogene TRBV3-2) and TRBJ2-1; TRBD2 agrees at 8 bases. The CDR3 totals 17 residues. After removal of 4 bases from V and 2 bases from J, the junction contained 10 bases not matched to a gene. CDR1 and CDR2 (germline): LGHDT, YNNKEL (reference sequence). This chain's CDR3 is CASSPGPSAGAYNEQFF. The CDR3 nucleotides are TGTGCCAGCAGCCCCGGCCCCTCAGCGGGGGCCTACAATGAGCAGTTCTTC.

The chain is built from TRBV29-1 and TRBJ1-2; the D gene is possibly TRBD1 (5 bases). Germline CDR1 reads SQVTM; CDR2 reads ANQGSEA. Deletions cut 5 bases from V and 4 bases from J, with 17 bases between. The CDR3 length is 14 residues. The chain's CDR3 is CSVRGGEKGYGYTF. CDR3 DNA sequence: TGCAGCGTTCGGGGGGGAGAAAAAGGCTATGGCTACACCTTC.

The chain couples TRBV27 to TRBJ2-2; TRBD1 or TRBD2 may be the D gene (5 bases each). Trimming pared 1 base from V and 6 bases from J, leaving 15 bases between. Looked up from germline, CDR1 is MNHEY and CDR2 is SMNVEV (reference sequence). CDR3 length: 16 amino acids. DNA of the CDR3: TGTGCCAGCAGTTTATTCAGCGGCAGGGTCGCCGGGGAGCTGTTTTTT. Translated: CASSLFSGRVAGELFF.

V is TRBV29-1 and J is TRBJ1-2; 8 nucleotides match TRBD1. The J segment lost 4 bases and the V segment lost 8 bases, leaving 6 bases of the junction unmatched. Germline CDR1 and CDR2: SQVTM and ANQGSEA. The length of the CDR3 is 12 residues. CDR3 coding DNA: TGCAGCACCTGGACAGGGAGCTATGGCTACACCTTC. This encodes CSTWTGSYGYTF.

The V and J genes are TRBV15 and TRBJ2-7, with 7 positions matching TRBD1. Germline V gene sequence: CDR1 LNHNV, CDR2 YYDKDF (reference sequence). The CDR3 is made up of 14 amino acids. Germline trimming cut 4 bases from V and 2 bases from J; bases unmatched to any gene: 5. The CDR3 protein is CATSMNRGAYEQYF. CDR3 sequence (DNA): TGTGCCACCAGCATGAACAGGGGCGCCTACGAGCAGTACTTC.

The V call is TRBV5-6, the J call TRBJ1-2; 8 nucleotides align to TRBD1. The germline V gene encodes CDR1 SGHDT and CDR2 YYEEEE. This CDR3 region has 14 residues. The J segment lost 1 base and the V segment lost 5 bases, leaving 4 bases of the junction unmatched. DNA of the CDR3: TGTGCCAGCAGTCGGGACAGGAGTAACTATGGCTACACCTTC. Its translation: CASSRDRSNYGYTF. The full variable domain, rest sourced from reference TRBV5-6 and TRBJ1-2, is DAGVTQSPTHLIKTRGQQVTLRCSPKSGHDTVSWYQQALGQGPQFIFQYYEEEERQRGNFPDRFSGHQFPNYSSELNVNALLLGDSALYLCASSRDRSNYGYTFGSGTRLTVV.

The rearrangement joins TRBV19 to TRBJ1-4; 8 bases agree with TRBD1. Germline V gene data show CDR1 as LNHDA and CDR2 as SQIVND (reference sequence). J was trimmed by 5 bases and V by 5 bases; bases with no gene match: 10. This CDR3 spans 16 amino acids. The CDR3 spells CASSSRDRRLNEKLFF. CDR3 sequence (DNA): TGTGCCAGTAGTTCCCGGGACAGGCGATTGAATGAAAAACTGTTTTTT.

J is TRBJ2-7 and V is TRBV7-2, with 9 nucleotides matching TRBD2. V shed 2 bases, J shed 5 bases, and the junction held 13 bases outside the gene matches. CDR3 length equals 17 residues. Germline CDR1 reads SGHTA; CDR2 reads FQGNSA. The CDR3 protein is CASSLNHPQRGAHEQYF. The CDR3 DNA follows: TGTGCCAGCAGCTTAAACCACCCCCAGCGGGGGGCCCACGAGCAGTACTTC. Combining the CDR3 with reference TRBV7-2 and TRBJ2-7 gives the whole variable domain GAGVSQSPSNKVTEKGKDVELRCDPISGHTALYWYRQSLGQGLEFLIYFQGNSAPDKSGLPSDRFSAERTGGSVSTLTIQRTQQEDSAVYLCASSLNHPQRGAHEQYFGPGTRLTVT.

CDR3 in DNA: TGTGCCAGCAGCTCAGAGGGTCGGGACTGGACCTACGAGCAGTACTTC. This encodes CASSSEGRDWTYEQYF. The V and J genes are TRBV11-1 and TRBJ2-7, with D possibly being TRBD2 (6 bases). Germline CDR1 is SGHAT and CDR2 is FQDESV (reference sequence). With 4 bases removed from V and 2 bases from J, the gap between germline ends came to 18 bases. The CDR3 extends over 16 amino acids.

The V gene is TRBV6-6, the J gene TRBJ1-1; D uncertain. Trimming stripped 7 bases from V and 0 bases from J, with 9 bases between. The CDR3 sequence is 13 residues long. Germline V lookup: CDR1 MNHNY, CDR2 SVGAGI (reference sequence). CDR3 in DNA: TGTGCCAGCACTACACTCATGAACACTGAAGCTTTCTTT. It encodes CASTTLMNTEAFF.

The chain joins TRBV28 to TRBJ1-2, with D unresolved. Trimming took off 3 bases at V and 5 bases at J, with 19 bases between the two ends. The CDR3 totals 16 residues. Germline values: CDR1 MDHEN, CDR2 SYDVKM. CDR3 loop: CASSLRSGRIRYGYTF. CDR3 DNA: TGTGCCAGCAGTTTGCGGTCGGGTCGGATAAGATATGGCTACACCTTC.

V is TRBV2 and J is TRBJ2-7, with 10 nucleotides matching TRBD1. V was clipped by 6 bases and J by 6 bases; unmatched bases: 8. The germline CDR1 and CDR2 sequences are SNHLY and FYNNEI. The CDR3 is made up of 14 amino acids. The CDR3: CASRRQGAASEQYF. CDR3 nucleotide sequence: TGTGCCAGCAGACGACAGGGGGCGGCGTCCGAGCAGTACTTC.

The CDR3 DNA is TGTGCCAGCAGTGCGAACCAGAACACTGAAGCTTTCTTT. The encoded protein is CASSANQNTEAFF. This rearrangement joins TRBV6-2 or TRBV6-3 to TRBJ1-1; D remains unclear. The germline gives CDR1 MNHEY, CDR2 SVGEGT. The CDR3 has 13 residues. V was clipped by 5 bases and J by 1 base, with 8 bases between them.

The chain is built from TRBV5-1 and TRBJ1-2; 8 nucleotides agree with TRBD1. V shed 4 bases, J shed 1 base, and the junction held 6 bases outside the gene matches. This CDR3 comprises 15 residues. Germline loops: CDR1 SGHRS, CDR2 YFSETQ. CDR3 loop: CASSPGQADNYGYTF. CDR3 coding DNA: TGCGCCAGCAGCCCGGGACAGGCCGATAACTATGGCTACACCTTC.

This chain connects TRBV3-1 (or the pseudogene TRBV3-2) to TRBJ1-6; no clear D gene. The CDR3 consists of 15 residues. Germline V gene lookup returns CDR1 LGHDT and CDR2 YNNKEL (reference sequence). V was cut by 4 bases and J by 0 bases, with 7 bases left in between. CDR3 in DNA: TGTGCCAGCAGCCCCAAGAGCTCCTATAATTCACCCCTCCACTTT. This encodes CASSPKSSYNSPLHF.

The chain is built from TRBV2 and TRBJ2-5; 9 positions match TRBD2. Losses at the gene ends were 5 bases for V and 5 bases for J; bases not matched to a gene: 3. This CDR3 contains 13 residues. Germline V lookup: CDR1 SNHLY, CDR2 FYNNEI. The CDR3 DNA sequence: TGTGCCAGCAGTCGCGGACTAGCGGAGACCCAGTACTTC. As protein: CASSRGLAETQYF.